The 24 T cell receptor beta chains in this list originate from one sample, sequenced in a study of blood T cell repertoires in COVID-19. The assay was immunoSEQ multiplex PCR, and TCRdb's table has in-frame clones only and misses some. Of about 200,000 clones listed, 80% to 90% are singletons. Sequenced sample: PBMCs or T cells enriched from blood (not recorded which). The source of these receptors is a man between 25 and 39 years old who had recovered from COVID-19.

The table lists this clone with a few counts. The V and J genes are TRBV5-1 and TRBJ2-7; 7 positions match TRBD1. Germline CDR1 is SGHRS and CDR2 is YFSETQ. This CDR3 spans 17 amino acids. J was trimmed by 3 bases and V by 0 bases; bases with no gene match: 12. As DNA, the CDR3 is TGCGCCAGCAGCTTGGTATCCGGACAGGCCCCTTACTACGAGCAGTACTTC. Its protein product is CASSLVSGQAPYYEQYF.

CDR3 protein: CASSPFGIPYEQYF. The CDR3 nucleotides are TGTGCCAGCAGCCCCTTCGGGATCCCCTACGAGCAGTACTTC. The rearrangement uses TRBV7-8 and TRBJ2-7; tentatively, D is TRBD2 (5 bases). The CDR3 is 14 amino acids. Germline V gene lookup returns CDR1 SGHVS and CDR2 FQNEAQ. Trimming left V 5 bases short and J 2 bases short, with 13 bases between.

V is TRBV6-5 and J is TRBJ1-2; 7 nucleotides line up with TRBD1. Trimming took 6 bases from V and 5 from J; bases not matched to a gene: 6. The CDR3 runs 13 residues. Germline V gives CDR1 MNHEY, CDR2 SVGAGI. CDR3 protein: CASRQGGNYGYTF. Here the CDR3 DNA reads TGTGCCAGCAGGCAGGGGGGAAATTATGGCTACACCTTC.

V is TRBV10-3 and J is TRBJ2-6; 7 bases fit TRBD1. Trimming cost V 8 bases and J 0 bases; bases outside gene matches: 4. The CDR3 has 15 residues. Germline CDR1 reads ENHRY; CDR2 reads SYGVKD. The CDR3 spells CAIGGQLSGANVLTF. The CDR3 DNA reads TGTGCCATCGGGGGACAGCTCTCTGGGGCCAACGTCCTGACTTTC.

CDR3 DNA: TGTGCCAGCAGTCCGACCTCGCGGACAGACCCTCCCTACGAGCAGTACTTC. Protein: CASSPTSRTDPPYEQYF. The gene calls are TRBV27 and TRBJ2-7; D may be TRBD1 (6 bases). Germline V gives CDR1 MNHEY, CDR2 SMNVEV (reference sequence). CDR3 size: 17 residues. V dropped 5 bases and J dropped 2 bases, with 22 bases sitting between them.

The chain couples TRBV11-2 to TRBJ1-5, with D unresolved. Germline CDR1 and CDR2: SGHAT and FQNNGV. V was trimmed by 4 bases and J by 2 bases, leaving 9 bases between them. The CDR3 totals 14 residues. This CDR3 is CASSYTGGNQPQHF. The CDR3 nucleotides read TGTGCCAGCAGCTACACGGGTGGCAATCAGCCCCAGCATTTT.

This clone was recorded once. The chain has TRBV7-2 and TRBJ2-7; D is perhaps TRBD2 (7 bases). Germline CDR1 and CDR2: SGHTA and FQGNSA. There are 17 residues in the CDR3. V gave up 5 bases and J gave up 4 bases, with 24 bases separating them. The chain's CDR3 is CASSPNLGGGGGYEQYF. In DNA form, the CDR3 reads TGTGCCAGCAGCCCCAACCTTGGGGGCGGGGGAGGGTACGAGCAGTACTTC.

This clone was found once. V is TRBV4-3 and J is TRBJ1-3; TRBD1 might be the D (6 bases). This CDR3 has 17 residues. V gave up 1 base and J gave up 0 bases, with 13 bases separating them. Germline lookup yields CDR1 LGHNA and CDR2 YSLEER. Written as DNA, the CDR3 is TGCGCCAGCAGCCAAGTTTCTGGACAGAGCTCTGGAAACACCATATATTTT. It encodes CASSQVSGQSSGNTIYF.

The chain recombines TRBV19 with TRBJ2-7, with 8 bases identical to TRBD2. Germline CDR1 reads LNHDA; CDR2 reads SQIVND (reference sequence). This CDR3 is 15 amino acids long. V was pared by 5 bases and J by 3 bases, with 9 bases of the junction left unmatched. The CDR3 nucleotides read TGTGCCAGTAGTCATGGGACTAGTTGGGGCTACGAGCAGTACTTC. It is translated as CASSHGTSWGYEQYF.

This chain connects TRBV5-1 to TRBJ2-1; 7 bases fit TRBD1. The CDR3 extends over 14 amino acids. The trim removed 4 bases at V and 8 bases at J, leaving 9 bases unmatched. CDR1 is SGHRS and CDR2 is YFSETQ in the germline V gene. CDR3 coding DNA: TGCGCCAGCAGCCCACAGGGGTTCCTGGATGAGCAGTTCTTC. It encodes CASSPQGFLDEQFF.

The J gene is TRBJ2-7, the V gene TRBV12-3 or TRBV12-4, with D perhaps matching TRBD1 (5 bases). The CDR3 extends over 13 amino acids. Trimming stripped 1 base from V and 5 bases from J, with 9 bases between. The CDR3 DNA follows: TGTGCCAGCAGTTTAGGGGGCAGCGACGAGCAGTACTTC. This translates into CASSLGGSDEQYF.

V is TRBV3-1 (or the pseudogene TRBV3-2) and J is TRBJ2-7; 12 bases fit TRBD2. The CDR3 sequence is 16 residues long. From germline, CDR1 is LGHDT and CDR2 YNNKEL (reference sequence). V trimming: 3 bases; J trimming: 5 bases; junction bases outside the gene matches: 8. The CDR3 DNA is TGTGCCAGCAGCCATTCACCCGGACTAGCGGGACACGAGCAGTACTTC. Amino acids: CASSHSPGLAGHEQYF.

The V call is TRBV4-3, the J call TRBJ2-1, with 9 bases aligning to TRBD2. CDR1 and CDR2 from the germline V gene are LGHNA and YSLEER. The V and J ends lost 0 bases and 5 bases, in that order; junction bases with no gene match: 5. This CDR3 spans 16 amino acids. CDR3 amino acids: CASSQDWREGHNEQFF. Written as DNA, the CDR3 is TGCGCCAGCAGCCAAGATTGGCGGGAGGGCCACAATGAGCAGTTCTTC.

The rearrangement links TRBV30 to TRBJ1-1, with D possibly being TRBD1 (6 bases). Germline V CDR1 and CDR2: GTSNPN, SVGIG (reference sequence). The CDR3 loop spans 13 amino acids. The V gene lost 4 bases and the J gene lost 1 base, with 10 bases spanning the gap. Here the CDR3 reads CAWMQGRNTEAFF. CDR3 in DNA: TGTGCCTGGATGCAGGGGAGGAACACTGAAGCTTTCTTT.

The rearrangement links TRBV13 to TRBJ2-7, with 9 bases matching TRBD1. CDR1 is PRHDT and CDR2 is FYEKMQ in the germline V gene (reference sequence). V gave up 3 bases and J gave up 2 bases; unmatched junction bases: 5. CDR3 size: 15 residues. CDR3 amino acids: CASSFGDRATYEQYF. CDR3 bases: TGTGCCAGCAGCTTCGGGGACAGGGCAACCTACGAGCAGTACTTC.

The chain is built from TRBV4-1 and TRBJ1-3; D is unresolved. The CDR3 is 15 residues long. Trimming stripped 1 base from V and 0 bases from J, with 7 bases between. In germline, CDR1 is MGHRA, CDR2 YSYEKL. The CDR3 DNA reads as TGCGCCAGCAGCCAAGGTCACAGCTCTGGAAACACCATATATTTT. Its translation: CASSQGHSSGNTIYF.

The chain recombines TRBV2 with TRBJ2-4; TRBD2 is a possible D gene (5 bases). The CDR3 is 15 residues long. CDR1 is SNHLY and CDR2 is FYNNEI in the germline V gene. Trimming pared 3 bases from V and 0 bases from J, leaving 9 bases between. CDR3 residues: CASSERAVAKNIQYF. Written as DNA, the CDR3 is TGTGCCAGCAGTGAGAGAGCGGTAGCCAAAAACATTCAGTACTTC.

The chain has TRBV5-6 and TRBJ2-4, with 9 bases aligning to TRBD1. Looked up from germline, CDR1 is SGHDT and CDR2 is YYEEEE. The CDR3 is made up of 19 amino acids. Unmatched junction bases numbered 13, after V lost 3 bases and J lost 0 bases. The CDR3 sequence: CASSSPTDRGQLAKNIQYF. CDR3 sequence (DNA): TGTGCCAGCAGCTCACCGACGGACAGGGGACAACTAGCCAAAAACATTCAGTACTTC.

The chain's CDR3 is CASKRNTEAFF. The CDR3, as DNA: TGTGCCAGCAAGCGGAACACTGAAGCTTTCTTT. This chain uses TRBV3-1 (or the pseudogene TRBV3-2) with TRBJ1-1; no definite D call. The V end lost 7 bases, the J end lost 1 base, and 4 bases lay between the germline ends. This CDR3 contains 11 residues. Per germline, CDR1 LGHDT and CDR2 YNNKEL (reference sequence).

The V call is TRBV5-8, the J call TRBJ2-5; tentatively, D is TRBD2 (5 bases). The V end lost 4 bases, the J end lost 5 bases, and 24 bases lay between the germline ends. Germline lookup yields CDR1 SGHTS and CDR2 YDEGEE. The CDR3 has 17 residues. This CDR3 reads CASSAIIPGIWEETQYF. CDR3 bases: TGTGCCAGCAGCGCCATAATCCCGGGAATCTGGGAGGAGACCCAGTACTTC.

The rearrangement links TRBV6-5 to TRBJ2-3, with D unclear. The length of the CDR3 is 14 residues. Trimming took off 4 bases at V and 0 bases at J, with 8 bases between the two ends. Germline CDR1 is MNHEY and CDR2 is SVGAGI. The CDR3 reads CASSWLTSTDTQYF. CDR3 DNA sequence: TGTGCCAGCAGTTGGCTGACTAGCACAGATACGCAGTATTTT.

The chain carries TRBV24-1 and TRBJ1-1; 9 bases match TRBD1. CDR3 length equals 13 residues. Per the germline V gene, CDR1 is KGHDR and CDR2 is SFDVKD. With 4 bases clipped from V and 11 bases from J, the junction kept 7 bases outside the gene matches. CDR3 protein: CATSESGTGTAFF. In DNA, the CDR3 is TGTGCCACCAGTGAATCTGGGACAGGGACCGCTTTCTTT.

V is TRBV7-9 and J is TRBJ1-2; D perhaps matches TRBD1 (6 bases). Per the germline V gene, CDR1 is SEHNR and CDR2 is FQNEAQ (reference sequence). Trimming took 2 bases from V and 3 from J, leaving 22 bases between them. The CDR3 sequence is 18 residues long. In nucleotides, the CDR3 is TGTGCCAGCAGCTTACTACAAGGGGGGGATTCAGCGGACTATGGCTACACCTTC. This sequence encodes CASSLLQGGDSADYGYTF.

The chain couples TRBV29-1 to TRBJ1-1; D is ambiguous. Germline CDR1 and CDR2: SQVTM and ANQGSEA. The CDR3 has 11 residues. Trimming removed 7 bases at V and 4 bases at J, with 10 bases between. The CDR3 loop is CSGLGGTEAFF. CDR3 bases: TGCAGCGGATTAGGCGGCACTGAAGCTTTCTTT. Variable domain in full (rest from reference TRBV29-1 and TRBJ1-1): SAVISQKPSRDICQRGTSLTIQCQVDSQVTMMFWYRQQPGQSLTLIATANQGSEATYESGFVIDKFPISRPNLTFSTLTVSNMSPEDSSIYLCSGLGGTEAFFGQGTRLTVV.